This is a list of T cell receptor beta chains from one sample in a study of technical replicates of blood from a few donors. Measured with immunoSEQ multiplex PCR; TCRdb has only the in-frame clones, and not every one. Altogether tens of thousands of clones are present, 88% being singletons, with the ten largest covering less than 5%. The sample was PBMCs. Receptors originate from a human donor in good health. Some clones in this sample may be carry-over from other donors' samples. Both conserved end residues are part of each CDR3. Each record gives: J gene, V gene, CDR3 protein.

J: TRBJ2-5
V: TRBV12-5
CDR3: CASGRTGTQYF

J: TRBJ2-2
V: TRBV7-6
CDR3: CASSSNLQGAGTGELFF

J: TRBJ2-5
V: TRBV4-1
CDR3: CASGSGGPIETQYF

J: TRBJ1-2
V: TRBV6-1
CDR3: CASGEGAIGGYTF

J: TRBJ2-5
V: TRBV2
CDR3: CASKRGHQETQYF

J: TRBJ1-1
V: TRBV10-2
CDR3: CASTEGGGFGTEAFF

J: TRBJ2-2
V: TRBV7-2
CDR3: CASSSYGVRTGELFF

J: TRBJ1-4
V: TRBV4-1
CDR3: CASSQTQGAGKLFF

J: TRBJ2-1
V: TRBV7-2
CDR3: CASSLGGESYNEQFF

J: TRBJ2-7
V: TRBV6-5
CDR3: CASSYSRGEQYF

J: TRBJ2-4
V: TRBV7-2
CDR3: CASSVRGQGGRGGNIQYF

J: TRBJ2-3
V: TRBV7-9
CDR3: CASSFSGVTDTQYF

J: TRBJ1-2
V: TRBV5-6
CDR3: CASSYSSSGSNYGYTF

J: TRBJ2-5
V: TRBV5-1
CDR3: CASSLGAGRETQYF

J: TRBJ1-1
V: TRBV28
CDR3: CASSWEQGRAFF

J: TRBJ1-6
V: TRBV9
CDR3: CASSGRDRGSPLHF

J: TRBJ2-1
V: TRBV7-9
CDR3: CASSNRDRGYNEQFF

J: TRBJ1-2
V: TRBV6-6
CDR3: CASSYSPGVRDYGYTF

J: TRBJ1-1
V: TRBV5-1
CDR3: CASSSRGAYTEAFF

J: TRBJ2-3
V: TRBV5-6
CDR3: CASSLKRGGTDTQYF

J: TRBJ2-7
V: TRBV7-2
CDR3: CASSLVQGGRYEQYF

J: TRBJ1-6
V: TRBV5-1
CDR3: CASSARTGEPLHF

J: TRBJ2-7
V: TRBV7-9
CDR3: CASSLFSGSSYEQYF

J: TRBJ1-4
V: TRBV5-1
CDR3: CASASTGSQNEKLFF

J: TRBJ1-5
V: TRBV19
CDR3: CASSIQVGGGPQHF

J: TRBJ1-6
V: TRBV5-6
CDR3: CASSLLQGVAFSPLHF

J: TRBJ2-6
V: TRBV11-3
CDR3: CASSPNAGSGGANVLTF

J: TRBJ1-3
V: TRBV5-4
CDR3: CASSSQGNTIYF

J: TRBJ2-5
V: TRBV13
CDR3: CASSLEGTSETQYF

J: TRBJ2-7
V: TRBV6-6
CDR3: CASSHPGQGSYEQYF

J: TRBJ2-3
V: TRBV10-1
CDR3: CASKTGTDTDTQYF

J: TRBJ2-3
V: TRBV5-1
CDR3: CASSPRQGGADTQYF

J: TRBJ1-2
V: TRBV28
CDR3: CASSIEGQDYGYTF

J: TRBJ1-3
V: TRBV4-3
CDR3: CASSQTFGGSSGNTIYF

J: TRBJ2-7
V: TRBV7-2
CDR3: CASSHRQGRYEQYF

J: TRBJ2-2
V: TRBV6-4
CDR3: CASTAGGDTGELFF

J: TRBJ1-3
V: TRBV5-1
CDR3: CASSFDNSGNTIYF

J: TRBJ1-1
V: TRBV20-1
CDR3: CSASRAGEAFF